This T cell receptor (beta chain) was captured in a study of T cell clonotyping in hematopoietic cell transplantation. Notes on the study in general: After transplant, recipient diversity fell while pathologically expanded clonotypes grew through day 180. Broader posttransplant TCR repertoire diversity was predicted by graft donor and pretransplant recipient Inverse Simpson Index values. Without cell sorting, CD4 versus CD8 contributions remain unresolved. Few recipient clonotypes overlapped donors; over 95% were de novo at given depth.

Only one count was recorded for this clone. The target antigen is unknown. Assay: immunoSEQ multiplex PCR; the TCRdb copy retains only in-frame clones and omits some. The data hold 15,000 to 20,000 clones, with about 76% observed a single time. The clonotype comes from an older woman in good health. Some clones in this sample may be carry-over from other donors' samples. Specimen: peripheral blood mononuclear cells.

CDR3 amino acids: CSVTSFDEQFF. CDR3 sequence (DNA): TGCAGCGTCACTAGTTTCGATGAGCAGTTCTTC. The chain combines TRBV29-1 with TRBJ2-1; a possible D gene is TRBD2 (5 bases). This CDR3 region has 11 residues. The germline CDR1 and CDR2 sequences are SQVTM and ANQGSEA. The germline V and J ends were trimmed by 6 bases and 8 bases, with 11 bases remaining between them.